The clone carrying this T cell receptor (beta chain) showed up many times. The source of the sample is a study of T cells in Graves' hyperthyroidism and ophthalmopathy. Diagnoses were made from clinical symptoms, serum measures (thyroxine and TRAb), thyroid ultrasound and orbital computed tomography. Amplification of TCR beta CDR3 regions was performed using RNA transcripts as template. HTBI primers were used for first-round RT-PCR of the TCR CDR3. MiXCR was run by TCRdb on the multiplex PCR reads, yielding one entry per CDR3 protein. Of 550,000 to 600,000 distinct CDR3 sequences listed, 13% to 15% are singletons. Sample: blood. This clonotype originated in a woman aged 18-30 years with Graves' ophthalmopathy.

The CDR3 nucleotides are TGTGCCAGCAGCCAAGCAGACAGGAACACTGAAGCTTTCTTT. Translating it yields CASSQADRNTEAFF. This chain uses TRBV3-1 with TRBJ1-1; tentatively, D is TRBD1 (5 bases). The CDR3 extends over 14 amino acids. Trimming shortened V by 1 base and J by 1 base, and 7 bases separated the two germline ends. Germline assignment: CDR1 LGHDT and CDR2 YNNKEL (reference sequence).